The clone carrying this T cell receptor beta chain was counted only a few times. This record comes from a study of blood T cell repertoires in COVID-19. Study as a whole: T cells, B-cell-depleted T cells, or PBMCs supplied cDNA or gDNA.

Those who participated ranged in age from roughly 18 to 89 years and resided in about two dozen US areas. Exposed study participants had met a COVID-19 case within 2 weeks before entry. As handled by the study authors: Nucleated cell counts were estimated from reference gene primer amplification. Profiling relied on immunoSEQ multiplex PCR, and the TCRdb table lists in-frame clones only, not all of them. V, J and clone size are those of that table, while D and trimming were read from the DNA. The table lists under 300,000 clones, roughly 84% of them singletons. The V gene's germline CDR1 is SQVTM and CDR2 ANQGSEA. Trimming stripped 3 bases from V and 5 bases from J, with 13 bases between. The CDR3 loop spans 13 amino acids.

Sequenced: PBMCs or T cells enriched from blood (not recorded which). The chain couples TRBV29-1 to TRBJ1-1; D possibly corresponds to TRBD1 (5 bases). The source is a woman aged 50 to 65 who had been exposed to COVID-19. CDR3 in amino acids: CSVEGRVDTEAFF. CDR3 nucleotides: TGCAGCGTTGAGGGCAGGGTAGATACTGAAGCTTTCTTT.